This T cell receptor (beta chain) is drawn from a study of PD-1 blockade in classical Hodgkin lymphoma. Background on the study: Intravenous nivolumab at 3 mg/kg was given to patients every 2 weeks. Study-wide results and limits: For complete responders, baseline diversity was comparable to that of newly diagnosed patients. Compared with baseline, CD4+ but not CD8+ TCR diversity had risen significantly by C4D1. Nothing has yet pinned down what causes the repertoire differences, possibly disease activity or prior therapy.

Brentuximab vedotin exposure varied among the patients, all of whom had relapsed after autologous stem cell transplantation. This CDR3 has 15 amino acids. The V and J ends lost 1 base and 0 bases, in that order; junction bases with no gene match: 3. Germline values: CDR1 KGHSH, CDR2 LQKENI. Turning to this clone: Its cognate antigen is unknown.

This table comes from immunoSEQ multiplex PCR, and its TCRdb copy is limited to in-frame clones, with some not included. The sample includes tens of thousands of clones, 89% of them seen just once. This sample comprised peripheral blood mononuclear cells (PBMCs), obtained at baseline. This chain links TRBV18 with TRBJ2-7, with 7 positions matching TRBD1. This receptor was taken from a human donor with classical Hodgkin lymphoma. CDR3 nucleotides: TGTGCCAGCTCACCACGTTCAGGGGGCTCCTACGAGCAGTACTTC. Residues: CASSPRSGGSYEQYF.